Below, 10 T cell receptor beta chains from the same sample are listed, as sequenced in a study of blood T cell repertoires in COVID-19. Using immunoSEQ multiplex PCR, the repertoire was profiled, and TCRdb retains in-frame clones only, with some absent. In the table there are about 150,000 clones, about four fifths of which are singletons. Source material: peripheral blood. These receptor sequences come from a human donor with acute or convalescent COVID-19. The donor label of this sample is uncertain.

V and J are TRBV6-5 and TRBJ1-2; tentatively, D is TRBD1 (6 bases). CDR1 is MNHEY and CDR2 is SVGAGI in the germline V gene. Trimming took 8 bases from V and 4 from J, leaving 20 bases between them. The CDR3 is 15 residues long. The CDR3 is CASVGQQGPGYGYTF. The CDR3 nucleotides are TGTGCCAGCGTAGGTCAACAGGGACCCGGCTATGGCTACACCTTC.

This clone was picked up one time. The chain couples TRBV7-6 to TRBJ1-1; 8 bases are a match to TRBD1. CDR1 and CDR2 (germline): SGHVS, FNYEAQ. This CDR3 is built from 16 residues. The V segment lost 0 bases and the J segment 0 bases; nucleotides outside the gene matches: 3. The CDR3 bases are TGTGCCAGCAGCTTAGCTCCGGGACAGGTGAACACTGAAGCTTTCTTT. The encoded protein is CASSLAPGQVNTEAFF.

J is TRBJ1-6 and V is TRBV30; 8 bases line up with TRBD1. CDR3 length: 15 amino acids. V lost 0 bases, J lost 7 bases, and 5 bases stayed unmatched. CDR1 and CDR2 from the germline V gene are GTSNPN and SVGIG (reference sequence). The CDR3 DNA sequence: TGTGCCTGGAGTGTACAGAACAGGGGGAATTCACCCCTCCACTTT. It translates to CAWSVQNRGNSPLHF. Looking up the rest from reference TRBV30 and TRBJ1-6 gives the full variable domain: SQTIHQWPATLVQPVGSPLSLECTVEGTSNPNLYWYRQAAGRGLQLLFYSVGIGQISSEVPQNLSASRPQDRQFILSSKKLLLSDSGFYLCAWSVQNRGNSPLHFGNGTRLTVT.

The V and J genes are TRBV30 and TRBJ2-5, with 7 bases aligning to TRBD1. This CDR3 has 13 amino acids. CDR1 and CDR2 (germline): GTSNPN, SVGIG (reference sequence). Trimming at V came to 1 base and at J to 1 base, leaving 0 bases not matched to a gene. CDR3 sequence (DNA): TGTGCCTGGAGTGGACAGGGCCAAGAGACCCAGTACTTC. Protein product: CAWSGQGQETQYF. The full variable domain, in which reference TRBV30 and TRBJ2-5 provide the parts outside the CDR3, is SQTIHQWPATLVQPVGSPLSLECTVEGTSNPNLYWYRQAAGRGLQLLFYSVGIGQISSEVPQNLSASRPQDRQFILSSKKLLLSDSGFYLCAWSGQGQETQYFGPGTRLLVL.

The chain has TRBV7-7 and TRBJ2-2; 7 bases map to TRBD1. There are 13 residues in the CDR3. Trimming removed 5 bases from V and 8 bases from J; junction bases left unmatched: 5. Per the germline V gene, CDR1 is SSHAT and CDR2 is FNYEAQ (reference sequence). The CDR3 DNA sequence: TGTGCCAGCAGCCTCGACAGGGCTGGGGAGCTGTTTTTT. This translates into CASSLDRAGELFF.

The chain carries TRBV25-1 and TRBJ1-1; D is ambiguous. Germline CDR1 is MGHDK and CDR2 is SYGVNS. V was pared by 9 bases and J by 3 bases, with 14 bases between. The CDR3 contains 13 residues. CDR3 in DNA: TGTGCCAGTAGTTCGAGGTCGGACACTGAAGCTTTCTTT. This translates into CASSSRSDTEAFF. Combining the CDR3 with reference TRBV25-1 and TRBJ1-1 gives the whole variable domain EADIYQTPRYLVIGTGKKITLECSQTMGHDKMYWYQQDPGMELHLIHYSYGVNSTEKGDLSSESTVSRIRTEHFPLTLESARPSHTSQYLCASSSRSDTEAFFGQGTRLTVV.

This clone has only a few counts. V gene TRBV19 combines with J gene TRBJ2-7; TRBD1 matches at 7 bases. Germline V CDR1 and CDR2: LNHDA, SQIVND (reference sequence). The CDR3 sequence is 15 residues long. V lost 5 bases, J lost 2 bases, and 9 bases stayed unmatched. In nucleotides, the CDR3 is TGTGCCAGTAGTGAATCCGGGACAGCTGCCTACGAGCAGTACTTC. Protein product: CASSESGTAAYEQYF.

The V call is TRBV30, the J call TRBJ2-5; 8 bases are shared with TRBD2. This CDR3 contains 16 residues. CDR1 and CDR2 from the germline V gene are GTSNPN and SVGIG (reference sequence). Unmatched junction bases numbered 7, after V lost 0 bases and J lost 1 base. The CDR3 DNA follows: TGTGCCTGGAGTGTACCTGCGGGGGGCATCCAAGAGACCCAGTACTTC. Residues: CAWSVPAGGIQETQYF. Together with reference TRBV30 and TRBJ2-5, the CDR3 gives the full variable domain: SQTIHQWPATLVQPVGSPLSLECTVEGTSNPNLYWYRQAAGRGLQLLFYSVGIGQISSEVPQNLSASRPQDRQFILSSKKLLLSDSGFYLCAWSVPAGGIQETQYFGPGTRLLVL.

The genes are TRBV6-5 and TRBJ1-1, with TRBD1 matching over 7 bases. From germline, CDR1 is MNHEY and CDR2 SVGAGI. The junction had 9 bases not matched to a gene; V was cut back by 6 bases and J by 5 bases. The CDR3 consists of 14 residues. In DNA form, the CDR3 reads TGTGCCAGCAGACGGGACAGCGGAGTAACTGAAGCTTTCTTT. Protein product: CASRRDSGVTEAFF.

V and J are TRBV3-1 (or the pseudogene TRBV3-2) and TRBJ2-2; TRBD1 matches at 7 bases. The CDR3 contains 16 residues. V lost 1 base to trimming and J lost 4 bases; unmatched junction nucleotides: 6. Looked up from germline, CDR1 is LGHDT and CDR2 is YNNKEL (reference sequence). The CDR3 protein is CASSQVATGITGELFF. DNA for the CDR3: TGTGCCAGCAGCCAAGTGGCGACAGGGATCACCGGGGAGCTGTTTTTT.